This passage covers 21 T cell receptor beta chains from one sample sequenced in a study of T cell responses to AZD1222 COVID-19 vaccine. Sequencing used immunoSEQ multiplex PCR; TCRdb keeps in-frame clones, though not all of them. The sample shows about 180,000 clones, 80% to 95% of them seen only once. The source material was peripheral blood, sampled 28 days after the second dose of the MenACWY control vaccine. These receptors were collected from an adult who received the MenACWY meningococcal vaccine as a control.

This chain uses TRBV12-3 or TRBV12-4 with TRBJ1-5; D unclear. The CDR3 is made up of 12 amino acids. Trimming pared 3 bases from V and 7 bases from J, leaving 7 bases between. As DNA, the CDR3 is TGTGCCAGCAGTTTGACGGGACAGCCCCAGCATTTT. This codes for CASSLTGQPQHF.

The sample holds one count of this clone. The V and J genes are TRBV5-1 and TRBJ2-1; 9 positions match TRBD2. CDR1 and CDR2 from the germline V gene are SGHRS and YFSETQ. V lost 0 bases to trimming and J lost 8 bases; unmatched junction nucleotides: 9. CDR3 length: 16 amino acids. CDR3 in DNA: TGCGCCAGCAGCTTGGATGCGGGGGGGCGTGAGCATGAGCAGTTCTTC. This codes for CASSLDAGGREHEQFF.

The chain couples TRBV5-4 to TRBJ2-5; 12 nucleotides align to TRBD2. Germline assignment: CDR1 SGHNT and CDR2 YYREEE (reference sequence). V lost 2 bases and J lost 5; bases outside the gene matches: 10. The CDR3 totals 17 residues. The CDR3 nucleotides read TGTGCCAGCAGCTTCAGGCCTAGCGGGGGGGCTCGGGAGACCCAGTACTTC. This codes for CASSFRPSGGARETQYF.

V gene TRBV4-1 combines with J gene TRBJ2-7; D unresolved. V gave up 0 bases and J gave up 5 bases, with 2 bases separating them. CDR3 length: 11 amino acids. CDR1 and CDR2 from the germline V gene are MGHRA and YSYEKL. The CDR3 DNA follows: TGCGCCAGCAGCCAAGAAAACGAGCAGTACTTC. It yields the protein CASSQENEQYF.

This chain uses TRBV11-1 with TRBJ2-1; no clear D gene. The CDR3 is made up of 11 amino acids. V was shortened by 3 bases and J by 13 bases, with 10 bases between the two germline ends. Germline CDR1 is SGHAT and CDR2 is FQDESV (reference sequence). CDR3 DNA: TGTGCCAGCAGCTTGGACCTATACCAGTTCTTC. Protein product: CASSLDLYQFF.

The J gene is TRBJ1-1, the V gene TRBV5-1; 9 bases fit TRBD1. This CDR3 contains 16 residues. After removal of 6 bases from V and 1 base from J, the junction contained 10 bases not matched to a gene. Germline-derived CDR1 and CDR2 are SGHRS and YFSETQ. This CDR3 is CASTLSRTGANTEAFF. Here the CDR3 DNA reads TGCGCCAGCACGCTCTCCAGGACAGGGGCGAACACTGAAGCTTTCTTT.

The chain carries TRBV6-5 and TRBJ1-2; no firm D call. The CDR3 spans 15 residues. Germline loops: CDR1 MNHEY, CDR2 SVGAGI. V gave up 2 bases and J gave up 5 bases, with 15 bases separating them. The CDR3 DNA follows: TGTGCCAGCAGTTACCTGAAGGGAGATAGATATGGCTACACCTTC. Its protein is CASSYLKGDRYGYTF.

This chain uses TRBV10-1 with TRBJ2-3, with 7 bases matching TRBD2. Trimming at V came to 6 bases and at J to 4 bases, leaving 4 bases not matched to a gene. The CDR3 extends over 13 amino acids. Germline-derived CDR1 and CDR2 are WNHNN and SYGVQD (reference sequence). CDR3 in amino acids: CASSGGIADTQYF. The CDR3 DNA reads as TGCGCCAGCAGCGGGGGGATCGCAGATACGCAGTATTTT.

The chain is built from TRBV5-1 and TRBJ2-3; D ambiguous. The germline V gene encodes CDR1 SGHRS and CDR2 YFSETQ. Trimming cost V 4 bases and J 0 bases, with 9 bases left between them. The CDR3 covers 14 residues. This chain's CDR3 is CASSPTKSTDTQYF. The CDR3 bases are TGCGCCAGCAGCCCAACAAAAAGCACAGATACGCAGTATTTT.

CDR3 nucleotide sequence: TGTGCCAGCTCACCTCGGCGGTCCTATAATTCACCCCTCCACTTT. Translating gives CASSPRRSYNSPLHF. The chain has TRBV18 and TRBJ1-6; D remains unclear. V lost 3 bases and J 1 base, leaving 7 bases between the germline ends. CDR1 is KGHSH and CDR2 is LQKENI in the germline V gene. The CDR3 consists of 15 residues. Based on the CDR3 plus reference TRBV18 and TRBJ1-6, the full variable domain is NAGVMQNPRHLVRRRGQEARLRCSPMKGHSHVYWYRQLPEEGLKFMVYLQKENIIDESGMPKERFSAEFPKEGPSILRIQQVVRGDSAAYFCASSPRRSYNSPLHFGNGTRLTVT.

The chain recombines TRBV27 with TRBJ1-5, with 7 nucleotides matching TRBD1. This CDR3 spans 15 amino acids. Germline CDR1 MNHEY, CDR2 SMNVEV (reference sequence). With V trimmed by 6 bases and J by 2 bases, 7 bases remained unmatched. For the CDR3, the DNA is TGTGCCAGCAGGAGCGACAGGGTTGGCAATCAGCCCCAGCATTTT. Protein product: CASRSDRVGNQPQHF.

V usage is TRBV7-2 and J usage is TRBJ1-2; possible D gene TRBD1, 5 bases. The CDR3 runs to 16 residues. Trimming cost V 5 bases and J 6 bases, with 22 bases left between them. Germline V gene sequence: CDR1 SGHTA, CDR2 FQGNSA. This chain's CDR3 is CASSLRGARTFDGYTF. DNA for the CDR3: TGTGCCAGCAGCCTAAGAGGGGCCCGGACCTTTGATGGCTACACCTTC. The variable domain in full, with the rest retrieved from reference TRBV7-2 and TRBJ1-2, is GAGVSQSPSNKVTEKGKDVELRCDPISGHTALYWYRQSLGQGLEFLIYFQGNSAPDKSGLPSDRFSAERTGGSVSTLTIQRTQQEDSAVYLCASSLRGARTFDGYTFGSGTRLTVV.

This chain uses TRBV6-2 or TRBV6-3 with TRBJ1-5; D remains unclear. The CDR3 consists of 14 residues. Trimming took 0 bases from V and 7 from J, leaving 10 bases between them. Per the germline V gene, CDR1 is MNHEY and CDR2 is SVGEGT. The CDR3: CASSYSRQTQPQHF. CDR3 coding DNA: TGTGCCAGCAGTTACTCGAGACAAACCCAGCCCCAGCATTTT.

CDR3 nucleotides: TGTGCCAGCAGTAGGGGGGAAAGCTCCTACGAGCAGTACTTC. Its protein is CASSRGESSYEQYF. V usage is TRBV2 and J usage is TRBJ2-7; the D call may be TRBD1 or TRBD2 (6 bases each). Germline CDR1 and CDR2: SNHLY and FYNNEI. V lost 5 bases and J 0 bases, leaving 11 bases between the germline ends. CDR3 size: 14 residues.

V and J are TRBV18 and TRBJ1-2; D not resolved. Germline V gene lookup returns CDR1 KGHSH and CDR2 LQKENI. Trimming pared 3 bases from V and 6 bases from J, leaving 8 bases between. The length of the CDR3 is 12 residues. Here the CDR3 DNA reads TGTGCCAGCTCACCGAGTAGGAATGGCTACACCTTC. Translation gives CASSPSRNGYTF.

V gene TRBV3-1 (or the pseudogene TRBV3-2) combines with J gene TRBJ1-1; D remains unclear. Looked up from germline, CDR1 is LGHDT and CDR2 is YNNKEL (reference sequence). The V end lost 1 base, the J end lost 11 bases, and 14 bases lay between the germline ends. The CDR3 loop spans 13 amino acids. This CDR3 reads CASSQATLREAFF. DNA for the CDR3: TGTGCCAGCAGCCAAGCCACGCTCCGAGAGGCTTTCTTT.

This clone has only a few counts. The chain joins TRBV16 to TRBJ1-5; D is uncertain. V was pared by 4 bases and J by 5 bases, with 15 bases between. CDR3 length: 15 residues. Germline lookup yields CDR1 KGHSY and CDR2 FQNENV. The CDR3 spells CASSPHYGADQPQHF. Written as DNA, the CDR3 is TGTGCCAGCAGCCCACACTATGGCGCCGATCAGCCCCAGCATTTT.

CDR3: CASSFGQPSTNEKLFF. CDR3 DNA: TGCGCCAGCAGCTTTGGACAGCCGTCAACTAATGAAAAACTGTTTTTT. This chain uses TRBV5-1 with TRBJ1-4, with D possibly matching TRBD1 (6 bases). Germline V gene lookup returns CDR1 SGHRS and CDR2 YFSETQ. The V gene lost 2 bases and the J gene lost 0 bases, with 11 bases spanning the gap. CDR3 size: 16 residues. Based on the CDR3 plus reference TRBV5-1 and TRBJ1-4, the full variable domain is KAGVTQTPRYLIKTRGQQVTLSCSPISGHRSVSWYQQTPGQGLQFLFEYFSETQRNKGNFPGRFSGRQFSNSRSEMNVSTLELGDSALYLCASSFGQPSTNEKLFFGSGTQLSVL.

The chain is built from TRBV5-1 and TRBJ1-4, with no clear D. Germline V CDR1 and CDR2: SGHRS, YFSETQ. The CDR3 length is 14 residues. Trimming shortened V by 4 bases and J by 0 bases, and 7 bases separated the two germline ends. The CDR3 nucleotides are TGCGCCAGCAGCCAATTAACAACTAATGAAAAACTGTTTTTT. Protein sequence: CASSQLTTNEKLFF.

The chain combines TRBV19 with TRBJ1-2, with D hard to call. The CDR3 contains 15 residues. The V end lost 5 bases, the J end lost 2 bases, and 15 bases lay between the germline ends. Germline values: CDR1 LNHDA, CDR2 SQIVND (reference sequence). Here the CDR3 DNA reads TGTGCCAGTAGTGAGCCTGGGATAAGGAACTATGGCTACACCTTC. The encoded protein is CASSEPGIRNYGYTF.

This chain joins TRBV7-8 and TRBJ1-5, with a possible D match to TRBD1 (5 bases). Deletions cut 4 bases from V and 4 bases from J, with 20 bases between. Germline V gene sequence: CDR1 SGHVS, CDR2 FQNEAQ. The CDR3 consists of 17 residues. CDR3 protein: CASSSDLQGVRNQPQHF. The CDR3 bases are TGTGCCAGCAGCTCAGACCTCCAGGGAGTTCGAAATCAGCCCCAGCATTTT.